This is a list of T cell receptor beta chains from one sample in a study of cytomegalovirus exposure and HLA in healthy donors. Some clones are missing from TCRdb's copy, which holds only in-frame ones; the method was immunoSEQ multiplex PCR. The sample lists over 150,000 clones; 65% to 80% were seen once. Sequenced input: PBMCs. These receptors all come from a man aged 35 to 55 in good health and CMV-seronegative. The CDR3 runs from the conserved cysteine through the conserved F or W. Fields, in order: J gene, V gene, clone size, CDR3 length, D gene, CDR3 DNA, CDR3 protein. A D gene is named only where the DNA matches it firmly. A clone size is listed for some rows: how often the clone was seen (once, few, many), or a class if it is expanded.

TRBJ1-6 TRBV10-1 few 15 TRBD1 TGCGCCAGCAGTGCAAACAGGGGGCGAGACTCACCCCTCCACTTT CASSANRGRDSPLHF
TRBJ2-3 TRBV7-3 NA 16 TRBD2 TGTGCCAGCAGCTTAACTAGCGGGGGGCTCACAGATACGCAGTATTTT CASSLTSGGLTDTQYF
TRBJ1-4 TRBV7-8 NA 15 NA TGTGCCAGCAGAACAAAGGGGGGGTCTAATGAAAAACTGTTTTTT CASRTKGGSNEKLFF
TRBJ2-5 TRBV6-1 NA 13 NA TGTGCCAGCAGTACAGGCCCCGAGGAGACCCAGTACTTC CASSTGPEETQYF
TRBJ2-7 TRBV7-9 NA 14 NA TGTGCCAGCAGCTACCCGTACGGGGAGAACGAGCAGTACTTC CASSYPYGENEQYF
TRBJ2-1 TRBV4-1 NA 16 TRBD2 TGCGCCAGCAGCCAAGGTCGGGGGGGGGAGTACAATGAGCAGTTCTTC CASSQGRGGEYNEQFF
TRBJ2-7 TRBV4-3 few 13 NA TGCGCCAGCAGCCCCGGTCATGGCTACGAGCAGTACTTC CASSPGHGYEQYF
TRBJ2-3 TRBV9 NA 14 NA TGTGCCAGCAGCGGAAGCGAGAGCACAGATACGCAGTATTTT CASSGSESTDTQYF
TRBJ2-7 TRBV19 NA 15 TRBD1 TGTGCCAGTAGTATAATAGCTGGACAGGCGTACGAGCAGTACTTC CASSIIAGQAYEQYF
TRBJ1-1 TRBV19 NA 14 TRBD1 TGTGCCAGTAGTATAGGGGGACAGTACACTGAAGCTTTCTTT CASSIGGQYTEAFF
TRBJ2-5 TRBV2 NA 14 TRBD2 TGTGCCAGCAGTGTACTAGCGGACCAAGAGACCCAGTACTTC CASSVLADQETQYF
TRBJ1-2 TRBV30 NA 13 NA TGTGCCTGGAGGCAGGCCTTGAGGGATGGCTACACCTTC CAWRQALRDGYTF
TRBJ2-2 TRBV5-4 once 15 TRBD1 TGTGCCAGCAGCCCCGGGACAGGGGGTCCCCGGGAGCTGTTTTTT CASSPGTGGPRELFF
TRBJ2-7 TRBV7-3 few 13 TRBD1 TGTGCCAGCAGCATGGGACAGTCATACGAGCAGTACTTC CASSMGQSYEQYF
TRBJ1-1 TRBV5-4 NA 13 NA TGTGCCAGCAGCTCGACAGTAAACACTGAAGCTTTCTTT CASSSTVNTEAFF
TRBJ2-6 TRBV6-1 few 15 NA TGTGCCAGCATCGGACACTTCTCTGGGGCCAACGTCCTGACTTTC CASIGHFSGANVLTF
TRBJ2-1 TRBV7-2 NA 13 NA TGTGCCAGCAGCTTACTAAACTACAATGAGCAGTTCTTC CASSLLNYNEQFF
TRBJ1-2 TRBV15 NA 17 TRBD1 TGTGCCACCAGCAGAGATCGAGTCGGGCAGGGGGTCTCCGGCTACACCTTC CATSRDRVGQGVSGYTF
TRBJ2-5 TRBV19 NA 14 TRBD2 TGTGCCAGTAGTCCGAGACTAGCGCCAGAGACCCAGTACTTC CASSPRLAPETQYF
TRBJ1-3 TRBV30 NA 13 NA TGTGCCTGGACGTTGGCCCCTGGAAACACCATATATTTT CAWTLAPGNTIYF
TRBJ2-7 TRBV7-9 NA 16 TRBD2 TGTGCCAGCAGCGCAAGCAGCGGGGCTTACTCCTACGAGCAGTACTTC CASSASSGAYSYEQYF
TRBJ1-1 TRBV10-1 NA 13 TRBD1 TGCGCCAGCAGTGAGTCGCAAGGGGGCCCAGCTTTCTTT CASSESQGGPAFF
TRBJ1-1 TRBV13 NA 13 NA TGTGCCAGCGGGGGAGGGTTGAACACTGAAGCTTTCTTT CASGGGLNTEAFF
TRBJ2-6 TRBV6-5 NA 13 NA TGTGCCAGCAGTCCGGCTGGGGCCAACGTCCTGACTTTC CASSPAGANVLTF
TRBJ2-5 TRBV6-5 NA 11 NA TGTGCCAGCAGTACCCCTACTTTTATTTACTTC CASSTPTFIYF
TRBJ2-2 TRBV5-6 NA 15 NA TGTGCCAGCAGCTTAGGGAGCCTAGGAACCGGGGAGCTGTTTTTT CASSLGSLGTGELFF
TRBJ2-3 TRBV6-5 NA 16 TRBD2 TGTGCCAGCAGTTCGCCTAGCGGGGGAGGCGCAGATACGCAGTATTTT CASSSPSGGGADTQYF
TRBJ2-7 TRBV5-1 NA 12 TRBD1 TGCGCCAGCAGCTTGGACAGGGGCCAGCAGTACTTC CASSLDRGQQYF
TRBJ1-5 TRBV15 NA 16 NA TGTGCCACCAGCAGAGGCCGGGGTGGTACGGGGCAGCCCCAGCATTTT CATSRGRGGTGQPQHF
TRBJ2-1 TRBV19 NA 13 NA TGTGCCAGCGGAACCCGGGAGTACAATGAGCAGTTCTTC CASGTREYNEQFF
TRBJ1-5 TRBV30 NA 15 NA TGTGCCTGGAGTGGGAAGACAGTACTCAATCAGCCCCAGCATTTT CAWSGKTVLNQPQHF
TRBJ1-1 TRBV6-5 NA 13 NA TGTGCCAGCAGTTATGGGGCAGTCACTGAAGCTTTCTTT CASSYGAVTEAFF
TRBJ2-7 TRBV19 NA 14 TRBD1 TGTGCCAGTAGGCCACCGGGACAGGCCTACGAGCAGTACTTC CASRPPGQAYEQYF
TRBJ1-5 TRBV6-5 few 15 TRBD1 TGTGCCAGCAGTTACGACAGGGACAGGAATCAGCCCCAGCATTTT CASSYDRDRNQPQHF
TRBJ2-1 TRBV7-9 NA 17 TRBD2 TGTGCCAGCAGCTTAAAGGTAGCGGGGGGATACTACAATGAGCAGTTCTTC CASSLKVAGGYYNEQFF
TRBJ1-2 TRBV18 NA 12 NA TGTGCCAGCTCACCATCACCGGAGGGCTACACCTTC CASSPSPEGYTF
TRBJ2-7 TRBV4-3 NA 15 NA TGCGCCAGCAGCCATCGCACAGGGAGCTCCTACGAGCAGTACTTC CASSHRTGSSYEQYF
TRBJ1-5 TRBV6-5 once 13 NA TGTGCCAGCGGGGGGGGTGGGCCTCAGCCCCAGCATTTT CASGGGGPQPQHF
TRBJ1-1 TRBV29-1 NA 12 TRBD1 TGCAGCGTCGGACAGGGTAAAGATGAAGCTTTCTTT CSVGQGKDEAFF
TRBJ2-3 TRBV10-2 few 13 TRBD2 TGCGCCAGCAGGGGACTAGCTCAAGATACGCAGTATTTT CASRGLAQDTQYF
TRBJ2-1 TRBV6-6 NA 15 NA TGTGCCAGCACTCAGGGACTCCCCCTCTTTAGTGAGCAGTTCTTC CASTQGLPLFSEQFF
TRBJ2-1 TRBV4-3 NA 17 TRBD2 TGCGCCAGCAGCCGAACCCAGACTAGCGGGGTATACAATGAGCAGTTCTTC CASSRTQTSGVYNEQFF
TRBJ1-4 TRBV7-9 once 16 TRBD1 TGTGCCAGCAGCCCCAGAGGTCAGGGGGAGTTTGAAAAACTGTTTTTT CASSPRGQGEFEKLFF